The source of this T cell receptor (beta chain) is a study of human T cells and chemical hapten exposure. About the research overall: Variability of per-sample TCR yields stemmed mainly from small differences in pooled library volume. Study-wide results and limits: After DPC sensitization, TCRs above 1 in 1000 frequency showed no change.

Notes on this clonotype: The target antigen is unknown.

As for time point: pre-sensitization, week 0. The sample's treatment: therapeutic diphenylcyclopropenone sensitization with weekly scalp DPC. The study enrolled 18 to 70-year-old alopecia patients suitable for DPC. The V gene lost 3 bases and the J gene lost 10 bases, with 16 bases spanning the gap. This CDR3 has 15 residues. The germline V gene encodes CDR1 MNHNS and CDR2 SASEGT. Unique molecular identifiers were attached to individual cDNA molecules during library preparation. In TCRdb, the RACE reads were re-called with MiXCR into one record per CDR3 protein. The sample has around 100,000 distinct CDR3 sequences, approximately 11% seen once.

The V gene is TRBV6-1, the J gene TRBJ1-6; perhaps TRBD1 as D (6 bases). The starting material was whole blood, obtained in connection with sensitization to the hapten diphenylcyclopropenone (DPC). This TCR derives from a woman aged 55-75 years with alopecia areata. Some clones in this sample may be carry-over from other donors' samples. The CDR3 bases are TGTGCCAGCAGTGACTCGACGGAGGGGGGATCACCCCTCCACTTT. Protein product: CASSDSTEGGSPLHF.